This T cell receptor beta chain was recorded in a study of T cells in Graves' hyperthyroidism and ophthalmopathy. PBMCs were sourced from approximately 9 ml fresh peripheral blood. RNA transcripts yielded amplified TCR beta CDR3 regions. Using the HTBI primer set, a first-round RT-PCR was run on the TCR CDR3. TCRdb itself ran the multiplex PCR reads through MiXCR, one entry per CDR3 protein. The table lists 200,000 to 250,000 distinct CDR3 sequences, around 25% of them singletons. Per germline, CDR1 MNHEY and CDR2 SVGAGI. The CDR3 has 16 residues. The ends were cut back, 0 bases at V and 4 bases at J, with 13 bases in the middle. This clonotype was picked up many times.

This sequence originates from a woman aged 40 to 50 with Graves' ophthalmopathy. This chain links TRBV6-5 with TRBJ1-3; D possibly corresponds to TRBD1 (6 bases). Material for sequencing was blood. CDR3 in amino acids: CASSYSPGVGGNTIYF. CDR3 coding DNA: TGTGCCAGCAGTTACTCCCCAGGGGTCGGCGGAAACACCATATATTTT.